This T cell receptor beta chain comes out of a study of T-cell memory formation after mild COVID-19. This clonotype has more than one count but fewer than ten. TCRdb called the 5' RACE reads again in MiXCR, with one record for every CDR3 protein. The sample holds fewer than 450,000 distinct CDR3 sequences, about 21% seen once. J gave up 1 base and V 7 bases, and 3 bases lay outside the gene matches. The germline V gene encodes CDR1 MNHEY and CDR2 SMNVEV (reference sequence). The CDR3 has 14 residues. Sequences were obtained from PBMCs or a T cell subset sorted from them (not recorded which). The rearrangement links TRBV27 to TRBJ2-1; 8 positions agree with TRBD2. This TCR derives from an adult woman who had mild COVID-19 (a few samples of this study predate the infection). Cell type and time point are not known. CDR3 sequence reads: CASKRESSYNEQFF. The DNA of the CDR3 is TGTGCCAGCAAGCGGGAGTCTTCCTACAATGAGCAGTTCTTC.